The clone carrying this T cell receptor beta chain was picked up one time. Two negative PCRs, clearance, or symptom resolution characterized the recovered Cohort 3 donors. Only in-frame clones appear in the TCRdb table, and some are missing; sequencing was by immunoSEQ multiplex PCR. The data contain approximately 160,000 clones, 87% of them singletons. Unmatched junction bases numbered 8, after V lost 8 bases and J lost 4 bases. The CDR3 runs 14 residues. The V gene's germline CDR1 is MNHEY and CDR2 SVGAGI. The sample belongs to a study of blood T cell repertoires in COVID-19. As for the study in general: Both acute and convalescent COVID-19 samples were obtained from the United States, Italy and Spain. The analysed material was cDNA or gDNA that came from T cells, B-cell-depleted T cells, or PBMCs.

This sequence originates from a woman aged 45 to 65 who had recovered from COVID-19. Sequencing used PBMCs or T cells enriched from blood (not recorded which). This chain connects TRBV6-5 to TRBJ1-5; 7 nucleotides line up with TRBD1. The CDR3 here is CASEGTEKNQPQHF. CDR3 sequence (DNA): TGTGCCAGCGAGGGGACAGAAAAAAATCAGCCCCAGCATTTT.